The sequence of this TCR beta chain was determined in a study of cytomegalovirus exposure and HLA in healthy donors. Study-wide background: HLA-typed donors contributed about 85 million unique TCRs, which were held in an early data release. General study points: TCR beta chains associated with HLA were, in a later analysis, more clonally expanded than equally common others.

This PCR relied on a set of 60 Vbeta primers and 13 Jbeta primers. The protocol was immunoSEQ multiplex PCR, while the TCRdb copy is restricted to in-frame clones and leaves out a portion. The repertoire holds some 110,000 clones, 75% to 85% seen once, with over 2% in the top ten. This clone was observed once. Its antigen is not known. CDR3 length: 15 residues. In germline, CDR1 is SGHRS, CDR2 YFSETQ. The trim removed 0 bases at V and 6 bases at J, leaving 3 bases unmatched. The source material was PBMCs. The TCR was taken from a man aged 25 to 40 in good health and CMV-seronegative. This chain uses TRBV5-1 with TRBJ2-1, with 10 nucleotides matching TRBD2. DNA of the CDR3: TGCGCCAGCAGCTTGGCCAGCGGGGGGGCCAATGAGCAGTTCTTC. This translates into CASSLASGGANEQFF.